The 10 T cell receptor beta chains below were found in one sample sequenced in a study of regulatory T cells in long-lasting Graves disease. Combining iRepertoire HTBI primers with Arm-PCR of CDR3 regions, the authors built TCR beta libraries. TCRdb passed the multiplex PCR reads through MiXCR, listing each CDR3 protein once. Of 300,000 to 450,000 distinct CDR3 sequences in the sample, about a sixth were seen once. Described time point: newly diagnosed GD, antithyroid drugs for less than 3 months. Construction of the TCR library relied on RNA isolated from PBMCs. This material consisted of peripheral blood mononuclear cells (PBMCs), taken at new diagnosis, from a patient treated with antithyroid drugs. The origin of the receptors is a female donor with Graves disease.

This clonotype was recorded many times. J is TRBJ1-1 and V is TRBV5-1, with D tentatively TRBD1 (6 bases). V was trimmed by 7 bases and J by 6 bases, leaving 19 bases between them. This CDR3 has 14 residues. Looked up from germline, CDR1 is SGHRS and CDR2 is YFSETQ. The CDR3 nucleotides read TGCGCCAGCGGAGGGGGTAGGGGAGGCGCTGAAGCTTTCTTT. It translates to CASGGGRGGAEAFF.

Note on this clonotype: Mismatch with germline at one junction end may stem from a read error. V is TRBV5-1 and J is TRBJ1-3; tentative D call: TRBD1 (5 bases). This CDR3 spans 16 amino acids. Germline V gene data show CDR1 as SGHRS and CDR2 as YFSETQ. CDR3 coding DNA: TGCGCCGGCAGCCAAGAGGGACGGAACTCTGGAAACACCATATATTTT. This translates into CAGSQEGRNSGNTIYF.

This clonotype showed up many times. The chain uses TRBV28 and TRBJ2-7; D unclear. Germline V gene data show CDR1 as MDHEN and CDR2 as SYDVKM. CDR3 length equals 11 residues. V lost 5 bases, J lost 9 bases, and 11 bases lay in between. CDR3 coding DNA: TGTGCCAGCAGTCTACAAGGAGCGCAGTACTTC. It codes for CASSLQGAQYF.

This clonotype was seen a few times. The chain combines TRBV5-6 with TRBJ2-5; D gene ambiguous. The CDR3 sequence is 13 residues long. V was shortened by 2 bases and J by 1 base, with 6 bases between the two germline ends. Germline V gene lookup returns CDR1 SGHDT and CDR2 YYEEEE. CDR3 coding DNA: TGTGCCAGCAGCTTCGCCAGCCAAGAGACCCAGTACTTC. Translating it yields CASSFASQETQYF.

This clonotype was seen repeatedly, ten times or more. Being one base from a much bigger clone, this may be a read error. This sequence joins TRBV5-5 and TRBJ1-1, with no clear D. Trimming shortened V by 2 bases and J by 4 bases, and 9 bases separated the two germline ends. The V gene's germline CDR1 is SGHKS and CDR2 YYEKEE (reference sequence). This CDR3 is built from 13 residues. The CDR3 sequence: CASSLPRGTEAFF. CDR3 in DNA: TGTGCCAGCAGCTTACCCCGGGGCACTGAAGCTTTCTTT. The full variable domain, its missing parts supplied by reference TRBV5-5 and TRBJ1-1, is DAGVTQSPTHLIKTRGQQVTLRCSPISGHKSVSWYQQVLGQGPQFIFQYYEKEERGRGNFPDRFSARQFPNYSSELNVNALLLGDSALYLCASSLPRGTEAFFGQGTRLTVV.

This chain connects TRBV9 to TRBJ2-6, with D possibly TRBD2 on 5 matching bases. Per germline, CDR1 SGDLS and CDR2 YYNGEE. The CDR3 extends over 13 amino acids. With 3 bases removed from V and 4 bases from J, the gap between germline ends came to 5 bases. The CDR3, as DNA: TGTGCCAGCAGCGCGGGGGGGGCCAACGTCCTGACTTTC. Protein: CASSAGGANVLTF.

This clonotype was counted between two and nine times. The chain links TRBV2 to TRBJ1-1; D is undetermined. V was clipped by 3 bases and J by 5 bases, with 10 bases between them. This CDR3 comprises 13 residues. Germline loops: CDR1 SNHLY, CDR2 FYNNEI. CDR3 coding DNA: TGTGCCAGCAGTGAGGATGATGCGACTGAAGCTTTCTTT. Protein product: CASSEDDATEAFF.

This clonotype occurred many times. The chain has TRBV20-1 and TRBJ2-5, with D perhaps matching TRBD1 (6 bases). V was clipped by 5 bases and J by 4 bases, with 17 bases between them. In germline, CDR1 is DFQATT, CDR2 SNEGSKA (reference sequence). The CDR3 runs to 14 residues. CDR3 protein: CSALETGSGETQYF. As DNA, the CDR3 is TGCAGTGCTCTTGAGACAGGCTCGGGAGAGACCCAGTACTTC.

This clonotype was recorded many times. This chain links TRBV11-2 with TRBJ2-7, with D perhaps assigned TRBD1 or TRBD2 (5 bases each). Trimming took off 5 bases at V and 2 bases at J, with 22 bases between the two ends. The CDR3 runs 17 residues. From germline, CDR1 is SGHAT and CDR2 FQNNGV. The CDR3 loop reads CASSLVRDPKGAYEQYF. As DNA, the CDR3 is TGTGCCAGCAGCCTAGTTAGGGACCCCAAAGGCGCCTACGAGCAGTACTTC.

In this sample, this clonotype turned up a few times. This chain joins TRBV13 and TRBJ1-6; D is ambiguous. Between the trimmed V and J ends, which lost 4 bases and 7 bases, there was a span of 8 bases. Germline assignment: CDR1 PRHDT and CDR2 FYEKMQ (reference sequence). The CDR3 covers 13 residues. The CDR3 here is CASSSDGNSPLHF. The CDR3 DNA reads TGTGCCAGCAGCTCTGACGGAAATTCACCCCTCCACTTT.